This is a list of T cell receptor beta chains from one sample in a study of cytomegalovirus exposure and HLA in healthy donors. This table comes from immunoSEQ multiplex PCR, and its TCRdb copy is limited to in-frame clones, with some not included. The sample records around 63,000 clones, 70% to 85% being singletons. The sample consisted of PBMCs. The source of these receptors is a woman aged 25 to 39 in good health and CMV-seronegative. Both conserved end residues are part of each CDR3. A D gene is named only where the DNA matches it firmly. Clone size, where shown, is once, few, many, or a class for clones that have expanded.

V: TRBV7-2; J: TRBJ1-3; D: -; size: -; CDR3: CASSPRTSGNTIYF; DNA: TGTGCCAGCAGCCCTAGGACATCTGGAAACACCATATATTTT
V: TRBV30; J: TRBJ1-2; D: -; size: -; CDR3: CAWGPVGVDGYTF; DNA: TGTGCCTGGGGACCCGTAGGGGTGGATGGCTACACCTTC
V: TRBV28; J: TRBJ2-1; D: TRBD1; size: -; CDR3: CASKPSLGGHEQFF; DNA: TGTGCCAGCAAACCATCCTTAGGGGGCCACGAGCAGTTCTTC
V: TRBV7-9; J: TRBJ2-5; D: TRBD2; size: -; CDR3: CASSFTTSLETQYF; DNA: TGTGCCAGCAGCTTTACGACTAGCCTGGAGACCCAGTACTTC
V: TRBV5-1; J: TRBJ1-5; D: TRBD1; size: -; CDR3: CASSQTGEEHQPQHF; DNA: TGCGCCAGCTCACAGACAGGGGAAGAACATCAGCCCCAGCATTTT
V: TRBV27; J: TRBJ2-7; D: -; size: -; CDR3: CASSGSGGASYEQYF; DNA: TGTGCCAGCAGTGGGTCGGGGGGCGCATCCTACGAGCAGTACTTC
V: TRBV7-9; J: TRBJ2-1; D: TRBD1; size: -; CDR3: CASSTSGQKNEQFF; DNA: TGTGCCAGCAGCACCTCGGGACAGAAAAATGAGCAGTTCTTC
V: TRBV6-5; J: TRBJ2-1; D: TRBD2; size: -; CDR3: CASSYGGSSYNEQFF; DNA: TGTGCCAGCAGTTACGGCGGGAGCTCCTACAATGAGCAGTTCTTC
V: TRBV7-2; J: TRBJ2-3; D: -; size: -; CDR3: CASSLVHTDTQYF; DNA: TGTGCCAGCAGCTTAGTCCACACAGATACGCAGTATTTT
V: TRBV5-5; J: TRBJ1-1; D: TRBD1; size: -; CDR3: CASRYDRGPTEAFF; DNA: TGTGCCAGCAGATACGACAGGGGGCCCACTGAAGCTTTCTTT
V: TRBV10-3; J: TRBJ1-1; D: TRBD1; size: once; CDR3: CAISAGWGTENTEAFF; DNA: TGTGCCATCAGTGCGGGATGGGGGACAGAGAACACTGAAGCTTTCTTT
V: TRBV10-3; J: TRBJ2-5; D: TRBD1; size: -; CDR3: CAISETGARQETQYF; DNA: TGTGCCATCAGTGAAACAGGGGCCCGTCAAGAGACCCAGTACTTC
V: TRBV6-1; J: TRBJ2-6; D: -; size: -; CDR3: CASSEDQGTGANVLTF; DNA: TGTGCCAGCAGTGAAGACCAGGGAACTGGGGCCAACGTCCTGACTTTC
V: TRBV27; J: TRBJ1-5; D: -; size: -; CDR3: CASRSDAGGLDQPQHF; DNA: TGTGCCAGCAGATCTGACGCGGGGGGCCTAGATCAGCCCCAGCATTTT
V: TRBV5-1; J: TRBJ1-3; D: TRBD1; size: -; CDR3: CASSLVGQGSGNTIYF; DNA: TGCGCCAGCAGCTTGGTAGGACAGGGCTCTGGAAACACCATATATTTT
V: TRBV9; J: TRBJ1-3; D: -; size: -; CDR3: CASSVVAEIYSGNTIYF; DNA: TGTGCCAGCAGCGTAGTGGCGGAAATTTACTCTGGAAACACCATATATTTT
V: TRBV4-3; J: TRBJ1-4; D: -; size: -; CDR3: CASSQGAEKLFF; DNA: TGCGCCAGCAGCCAAGGGGCGGAAAAACTGTTTTTT
V: TRBV19; J: TRBJ2-6; D: -; size: once; CDR3: CASSTDMNYFSGANVLTF; DNA: TGTGCCAGTAGTACAGACATGAACTATTTCTCTGGGGCCAACGTCCTGACTTTC
V: TRBV7-8; J: TRBJ2-5; D: -; size: -; CDR3: CASSPERRLGPLQETQYF; DNA: TGTGCCAGCAGCCCCGAGCGGAGACTAGGGCCTTTACAAGAGACCCAGTACTTC
V: TRBV6-6; J: TRBJ2-5; D: TRBD1; size: few; CDR3: CASRWTGQETQYF; DNA: TGTGCCAGCAGATGGACAGGCCAAGAGACCCAGTACTTC
V: TRBV29-1; J: TRBJ1-1; D: -; size: -; CDR3: CSVEGQGGTEAFF; DNA: TGCAGCGTTGAGGGCCAGGGTGGCACTGAAGCTTTCTTT
V: TRBV5-6; J: TRBJ2-5; D: TRBD2; size: -; CDR3: CASSLVASGGRAQYF; DNA: TGTGCCAGCAGCTTGGTGGCTAGCGGGGGCCGGGCCCAGTACTTC
V: TRBV27; J: TRBJ2-7; D: -; size: -; CDR3: CASSLTDSSYEQYF; DNA: TGTGCCAGCAGTTTAACGGACAGTTCCTACGAGCAGTACTTC
V: TRBV19; J: TRBJ1-1; D: TRBD1; size: -; CDR3: CASSSGTGVTEAFF; DNA: TGTGCCAGTAGCTCCGGGACAGGGGTCACTGAAGCTTTCTTT
V: TRBV30; J: TRBJ2-5; D: TRBD1; size: -; CDR3: CAWSRQGIMETQYF; DNA: TGTGCCTGGAGCAGACAGGGGATCATGGAGACCCAGTACTTC
V: TRBV7-9; J: TRBJ2-7; D: TRBD1; size: -; CDR3: CASGSLGQGWNEQYF; DNA: TGTGCCAGCGGCTCCCTGGGACAGGGCTGGAACGAGCAGTACTTC
V: TRBV2; J: TRBJ2-2; D: -; size: once; CDR3: CASGGLSGELFF; DNA: TGTGCCAGCGGGGGACTTTCCGGGGAGCTGTTTTTT
V: TRBV6-5; J: TRBJ1-2; D: -; size: -; CDR3: CASSQAQGSGYTF; DNA: TGTGCCAGCTCGCAGGCCCAGGGAAGCGGCTACACCTTC
V: TRBV12-5; J: TRBJ1-1; D: -; size: -; CDR3: CASGPRVSNTEAFF; DNA: TGTGCTAGTGGTCCCCGGGTCTCGAACACTGAAGCTTTCTTT
V: TRBV7-2; J: TRBJ1-1; D: TRBD1; size: -; CDR3: CASSFLDRGAFF; DNA: TGTGCCAGCAGCTTTTTGGACAGGGGAGCTTTCTTT
V: TRBV30; J: TRBJ2-3; D: -; size: -; CDR3: CTWTHLDTQYF; DNA: TGTACCTGGACCCATTTAGATACGCAGTATTTT
V: TRBV6-1; J: TRBJ2-3; D: -; size: once; CDR3: CASSEWRQTSDTQYF; DNA: TGTGCCAGCAGTGAATGGCGGCAGACCTCAGATACGCAGTATTTT
V: TRBV5-1; J: TRBJ1-4; D: -; size: -; CDR3: CASSLGQISTNEKLFF; DNA: TGCGCCAGCAGCTTGGGACAGATTTCAACTAATGAAAAACTGTTTTTT
V: TRBV10-3; J: TRBJ1-2; D: -; size: -; CDR3: CAISAEGYYGYTF; DNA: TGTGCCATCAGCGCCGAGGGCTACTATGGCTACACCTTC
V: TRBV30; J: TRBJ1-2; D: TRBD1; size: -; CDR3: CAWSTGDTGYTF; DNA: TGTGCCTGGAGTACAGGGGACACTGGCTACACCTTC
V: TRBV2; J: TRBJ1-2; D: -; size: -; CDR3: CASKGGGYTF; DNA: TGTGCGAGCAAAGGGGGTGGCTACACCTTC
V: TRBV5-6; J: TRBJ2-5; D: -; size: -; CDR3: CASSLGGGVGVETQYF; DNA: TGTGCCAGCAGCTTGGGGGGGGGCGTAGGTGTTGAGACCCAGTACTTC
V: TRBV5-6; J: TRBJ2-3; D: TRBD2; size: -; CDR3: CASSFLPPSGITDTQYF; DNA: TGTGCCAGCAGCTTCTTACCCCCTAGCGGAATCACAGATACGCAGTATTTT
V: TRBV2; J: TRBJ2-3; D: -; size: -; CDR3: CASNIPTASTDTQYF; DNA: TGTGCCAGCAATATTCCGACAGCTAGCACAGATACGCAGTATTTT
V: TRBV7-2; J: TRBJ1-5; D: -; size: few; CDR3: CASSPTRTSPFPDQPQHF; DNA: TGTGCCAGCAGCCCCACTAGGACCTCTCCCTTCCCAGATCAGCCCCAGCATTTT
V: TRBV11-3; J: TRBJ2-1; D: -; size: -; CDR3: CASSYRDTEQFF; DNA: TGTGCCAGCAGCTACCGGGACACAGAGCAGTTCTTC